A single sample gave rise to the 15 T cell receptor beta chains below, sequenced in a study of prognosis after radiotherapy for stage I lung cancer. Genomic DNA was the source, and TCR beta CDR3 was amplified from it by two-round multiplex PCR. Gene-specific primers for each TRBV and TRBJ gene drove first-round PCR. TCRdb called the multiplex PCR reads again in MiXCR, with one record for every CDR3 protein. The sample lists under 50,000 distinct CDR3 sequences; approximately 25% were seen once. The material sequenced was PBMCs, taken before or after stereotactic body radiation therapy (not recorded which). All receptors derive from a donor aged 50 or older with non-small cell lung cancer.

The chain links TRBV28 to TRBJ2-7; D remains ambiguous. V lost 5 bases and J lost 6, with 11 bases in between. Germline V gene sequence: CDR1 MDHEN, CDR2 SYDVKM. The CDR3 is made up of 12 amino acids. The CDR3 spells CASSLLHGEQYF. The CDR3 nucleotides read TGTGCCAGCAGTCTCTTACATGGCGAGCAGTACTTC.

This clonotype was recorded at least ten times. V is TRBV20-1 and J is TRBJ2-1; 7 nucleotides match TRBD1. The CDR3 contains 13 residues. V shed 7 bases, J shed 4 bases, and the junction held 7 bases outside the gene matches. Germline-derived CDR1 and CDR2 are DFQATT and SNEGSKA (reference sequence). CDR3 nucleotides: TGCAGTGGAAGAGGGACAGATTACAATGAGCAGTTCTTC. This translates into CSGRGTDYNEQFF.

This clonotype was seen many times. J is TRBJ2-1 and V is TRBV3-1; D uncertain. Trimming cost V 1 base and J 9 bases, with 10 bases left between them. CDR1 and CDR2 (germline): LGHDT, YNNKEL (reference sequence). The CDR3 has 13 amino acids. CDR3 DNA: TGTGCCAGCAGCCAAGGGTCCCCAAGTGAGCAGTTCTTC. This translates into CASSQGSPSEQFF.

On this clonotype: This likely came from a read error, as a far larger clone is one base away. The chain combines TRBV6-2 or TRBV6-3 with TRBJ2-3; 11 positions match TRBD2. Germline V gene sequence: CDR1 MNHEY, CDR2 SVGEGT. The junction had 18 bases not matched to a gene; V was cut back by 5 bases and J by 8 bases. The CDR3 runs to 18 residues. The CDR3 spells CASSESIFLAGGLGTQYF. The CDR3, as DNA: TGTGCCAGCAGTGAATCGATCTTCCTAGCGGGGGGTTTGGGTACGCAGTATTTT.

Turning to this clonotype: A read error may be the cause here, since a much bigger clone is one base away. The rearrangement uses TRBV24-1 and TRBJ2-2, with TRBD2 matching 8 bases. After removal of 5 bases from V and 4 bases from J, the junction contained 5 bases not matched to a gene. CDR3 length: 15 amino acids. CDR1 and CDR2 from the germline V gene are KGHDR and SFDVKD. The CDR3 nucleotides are TGTGCCACCAGTGGAAGACGGGGGGGCACCGGGGAGCTGTTTTTT. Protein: CATSGRRGGTGELFF.

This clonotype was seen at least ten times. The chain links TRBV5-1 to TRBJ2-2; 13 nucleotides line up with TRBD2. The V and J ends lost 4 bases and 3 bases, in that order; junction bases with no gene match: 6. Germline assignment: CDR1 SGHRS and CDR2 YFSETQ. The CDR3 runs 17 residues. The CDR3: CASSPGTSGTYTGELFF. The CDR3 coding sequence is TGCGCCAGCAGCCCCGGGACTAGCGGGACTTACACCGGGGAGCTGTTTTTT.

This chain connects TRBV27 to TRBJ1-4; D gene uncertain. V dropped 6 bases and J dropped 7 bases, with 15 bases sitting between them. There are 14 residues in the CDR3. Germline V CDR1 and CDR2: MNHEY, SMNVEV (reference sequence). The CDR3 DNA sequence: TGTGCCAGCAGCCCTACGGGGTGGTCTGAAAAACTGTTTTTT. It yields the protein CASSPTGWSEKLFF.

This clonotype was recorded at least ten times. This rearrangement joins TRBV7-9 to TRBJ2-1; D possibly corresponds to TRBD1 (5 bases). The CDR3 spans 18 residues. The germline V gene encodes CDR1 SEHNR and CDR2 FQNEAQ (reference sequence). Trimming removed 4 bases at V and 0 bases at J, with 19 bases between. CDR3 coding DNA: TGTGCCAGCAGCTCGGAATCAGGGCCCAGCAACTCCTACAATGAGCAGTTCTTC. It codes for CASSSESGPSNSYNEQFF.

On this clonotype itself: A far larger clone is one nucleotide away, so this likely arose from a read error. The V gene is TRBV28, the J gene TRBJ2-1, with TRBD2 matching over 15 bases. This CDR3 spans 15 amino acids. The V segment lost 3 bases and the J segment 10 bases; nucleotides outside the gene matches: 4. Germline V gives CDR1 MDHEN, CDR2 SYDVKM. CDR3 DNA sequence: TGTGCCAGCAGTTTGGGACTAGCGGGAGGTTACGAGCAGTTCTTC. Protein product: CASSLGLAGGYEQFF.

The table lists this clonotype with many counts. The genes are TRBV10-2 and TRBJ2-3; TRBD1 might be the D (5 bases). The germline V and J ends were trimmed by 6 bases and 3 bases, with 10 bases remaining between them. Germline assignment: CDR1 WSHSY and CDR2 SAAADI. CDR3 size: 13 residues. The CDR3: CASSPTETDTQYF. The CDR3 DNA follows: TGCGCCAGCAGCCCGACAGAAACAGATACGCAGTATTTT.

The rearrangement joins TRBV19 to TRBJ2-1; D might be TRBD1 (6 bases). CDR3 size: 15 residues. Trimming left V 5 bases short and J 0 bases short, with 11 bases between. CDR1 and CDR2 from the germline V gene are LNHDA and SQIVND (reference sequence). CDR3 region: CASSRGRGSYNEQFF. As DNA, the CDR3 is TGTGCCAGTAGTCGGGGCAGGGGCTCCTACAATGAGCAGTTCTTC.

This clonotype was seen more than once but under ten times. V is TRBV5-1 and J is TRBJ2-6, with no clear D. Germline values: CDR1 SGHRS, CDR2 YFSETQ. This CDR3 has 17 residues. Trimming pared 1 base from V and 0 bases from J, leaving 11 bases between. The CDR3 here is CASSLISSSSGANVLTF. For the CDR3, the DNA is TGCGCCAGCAGCTTGATCAGTTCTAGCTCTGGGGCCAACGTCCTGACTTTC.

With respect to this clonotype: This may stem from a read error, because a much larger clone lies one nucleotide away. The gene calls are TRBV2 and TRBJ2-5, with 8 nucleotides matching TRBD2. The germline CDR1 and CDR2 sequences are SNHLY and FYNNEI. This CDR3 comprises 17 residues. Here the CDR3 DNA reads TGTGCCAGCAGTGAAGGCCGCATGGGACTAGGGGAAGAGACCCTGTACTTC. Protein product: CASSEGRMGLGEETLYF.

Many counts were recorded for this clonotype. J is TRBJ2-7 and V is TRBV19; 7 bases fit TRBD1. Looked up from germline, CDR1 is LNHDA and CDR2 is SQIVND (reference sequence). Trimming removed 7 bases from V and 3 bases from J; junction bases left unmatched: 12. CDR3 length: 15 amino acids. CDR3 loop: CASIRRGTESYEQYF. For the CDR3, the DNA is TGTGCCAGTATCAGGAGAGGGACAGAAAGCTACGAGCAGTACTTC. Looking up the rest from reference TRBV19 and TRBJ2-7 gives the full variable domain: DGGITQSPKYLFRKEGQNVTLSCEQNLNHDAMYWYRQDPGQGLRLIYYSQIVNDFQKGDIAEGYSVSREKKESFPLTVTSAQKNPTAFYLCASIRRGTESYEQYFGPGTRLTVT.

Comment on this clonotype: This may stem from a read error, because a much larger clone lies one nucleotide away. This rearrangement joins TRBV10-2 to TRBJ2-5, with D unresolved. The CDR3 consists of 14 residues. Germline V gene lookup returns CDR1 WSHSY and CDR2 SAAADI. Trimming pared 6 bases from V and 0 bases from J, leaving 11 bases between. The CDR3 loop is CASRQTVNQETQYF. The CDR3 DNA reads TGCGCCAGCAGACAAACAGTGAACCAAGAGACCCAGTACTTC.